These T cell receptor beta chains were read from a single sample in a study of T cell changes during pregnancy in multiple sclerosis. The protocol was immunoSEQ multiplex PCR, while the TCRdb copy is restricted to in-frame clones and leaves out a portion. The sample carries approximately 66,000 clones, approximately 92% recorded once. Specimen: peripheral blood, collected in the third trimester of pregnancy. The receptors originated from a female donor in good health, enrolled as a control in a pregnancy study. Both conserved end residues are part of each CDR3. D genes are given only for firm matches. Expanded clones are given a class, and other clones once, few, many or no size at all.

j_gene: TRBJ2-1
d_gene: .
v_gene: TRBV9
abundance: .
CDR3nt: TGTGCCAGCAGCGTAGCTTTGGGAGAACCCAGTCGTGAGCAGTTCTTC
CDR3aa: CASSVALGEPSREQFF

j_gene: TRBJ2-7
d_gene: TRBD1
v_gene: TRBV28
abundance: .
CDR3nt: TGTGCCAGCAGCCCCGGCAGGGGGCGCGTCGACGAGCAGTACTTC
CDR3aa: CASSPGRGRVDEQYF

j_gene: TRBJ2-5
d_gene: TRBD1
v_gene: TRBV29-1
abundance: .
CDR3nt: TGCAGCGGATTCGTCAGGGGGCCGGAGACCCAGTACTTC
CDR3aa: CSGFVRGPETQYF

j_gene: TRBJ1-2
d_gene: .
v_gene: TRBV30
abundance: .
CDR3nt: TGTGCCTGGAGTCAAGACACCGTAGGAGGCTACACCTTC
CDR3aa: CAWSQDTVGGYTF

j_gene: TRBJ2-6
d_gene: TRBD1
v_gene: TRBV10-3
abundance: once
CDR3nt: TGTGCCATCAGTAGACAGGGGTTGACTGGGGCCAACGTCCTGACTTTC
CDR3aa: CAISRQGLTGANVLTF

j_gene: TRBJ2-3
d_gene: TRBD2
v_gene: TRBV27
abundance: .
CDR3nt: TGTGCCAGCAGTCTCACCGCGGGACTACAGGCAGATACGCAGTATTTT
CDR3aa: CASSLTAGLQADTQYF

j_gene: TRBJ1-6
d_gene: .
v_gene: TRBV30
abundance: .
CDR3nt: TGTGCCTGGAGTGAACGGGGAAATTCACCCCTCCACTTT
CDR3aa: CAWSERGNSPLHF

j_gene: TRBJ2-1
d_gene: .
v_gene: TRBV19
abundance: .
CDR3nt: TGTGCCAGTAGTCCCTTCTGGGGGGGCCTTGATTACAATGAGCAGTTCTTC
CDR3aa: CASSPFWGGLDYNEQFF

j_gene: TRBJ2-5
d_gene: .
v_gene: TRBV6-5
abundance: .
CDR3nt: TGTGCCAGCAGATTAAGGGGCTTATCAGAAGAGACCCAGTACTTC
CDR3aa: CASRLRGLSEETQYF

j_gene: TRBJ1-3
d_gene: .
v_gene: TRBV9
abundance: .
CDR3nt: TGTGCCAGCAGCGCCCGCGGGGGGCGTCGCTCTGGAAACACCATATATTTT
CDR3aa: CASSARGGRRSGNTIYF

j_gene: TRBJ2-5
d_gene: TRBD2
v_gene: TRBV25-1
abundance: .
CDR3nt: TGTGCCAGCAGTGAAGGGAGGCTTCGGGGGGCCCAGTACTTC
CDR3aa: CASSEGRLRGAQYF

j_gene: TRBJ2-7
d_gene: TRBD1
v_gene: TRBV18
abundance: .
CDR3nt: TGTGCCAGCTCCCCAGGACAGGGGGCTGGCGAGCAGTACTTC
CDR3aa: CASSPGQGAGEQYF

j_gene: TRBJ2-5
d_gene: TRBD2
v_gene: TRBV9
abundance: once
CDR3nt: TGTGCCAGCAGCGTAGGCCTAGCGGGGAACCAAGAGACCCAGTACTTC
CDR3aa: CASSVGLAGNQETQYF